This T cell receptor beta chain was identified in a study of CD8 T cells in Susac syndrome. The sequenced target, TCR beta, came from blood CD8+ and CD4+ T cells. The TEMRA cells underwent FACS enrichment, while the CD8+ and CD4+ T cells underwent negative isolation. The CDR3 contains 15 residues. V shed 4 bases, J shed 7 bases, and the junction held 8 bases outside the gene matches. Germline V gene sequence: CDR1 KGHDR, CDR2 SFDVKD. About this clonotype: The antigen remains unidentified.

Study-level findings and limits: As the study acknowledged, the number of individuals in its TCR sequencing and HLA analysis was relatively small.

An input of about 0.45 to 1 ug of RNA was subjected to reverse transcription using random hexamers. TCR beta CDR3 was amplified by immunoSEQ covering 54 Vbeta and 13 Jbeta. MiXCR, applied by TCRdb to the immunoSEQ multiplex PCR reads, yields one record per CDR3 protein. The sample comprises roughly 200,000 distinct CDR3 sequences, approximately 94% of which are singletons, and 0.1% rests with the top ten. The sequenced sample was CD4+ T cells from PBMCs. This sequence joins TRBV24-1 and TRBJ2-2; 7 positions agree with TRBD1. This clonotype was obtained from a human donor in good health. CDR3 sequence: CATSDPQRTGGELFF. Written as DNA, the CDR3 is TGTGCCACCAGTGACCCACAGAGGACAGGCGGGGAGCTGTTTTTT.